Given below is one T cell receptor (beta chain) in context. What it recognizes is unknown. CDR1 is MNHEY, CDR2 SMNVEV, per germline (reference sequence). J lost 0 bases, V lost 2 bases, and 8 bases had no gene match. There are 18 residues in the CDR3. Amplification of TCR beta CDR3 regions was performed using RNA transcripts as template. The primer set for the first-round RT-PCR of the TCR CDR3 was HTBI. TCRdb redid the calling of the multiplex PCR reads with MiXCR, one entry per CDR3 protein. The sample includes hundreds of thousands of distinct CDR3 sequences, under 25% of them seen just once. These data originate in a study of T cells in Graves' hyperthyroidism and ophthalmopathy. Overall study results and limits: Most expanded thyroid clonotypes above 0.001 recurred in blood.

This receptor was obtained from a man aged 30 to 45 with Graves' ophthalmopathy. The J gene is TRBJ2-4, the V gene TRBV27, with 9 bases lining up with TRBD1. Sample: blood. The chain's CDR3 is CASSLGNRGRGAKNIQYF. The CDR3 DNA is TGTGCCAGCAGTTTAGGAAACAGGGGGCGGGGAGCCAAAAACATTCAGTACTTC.